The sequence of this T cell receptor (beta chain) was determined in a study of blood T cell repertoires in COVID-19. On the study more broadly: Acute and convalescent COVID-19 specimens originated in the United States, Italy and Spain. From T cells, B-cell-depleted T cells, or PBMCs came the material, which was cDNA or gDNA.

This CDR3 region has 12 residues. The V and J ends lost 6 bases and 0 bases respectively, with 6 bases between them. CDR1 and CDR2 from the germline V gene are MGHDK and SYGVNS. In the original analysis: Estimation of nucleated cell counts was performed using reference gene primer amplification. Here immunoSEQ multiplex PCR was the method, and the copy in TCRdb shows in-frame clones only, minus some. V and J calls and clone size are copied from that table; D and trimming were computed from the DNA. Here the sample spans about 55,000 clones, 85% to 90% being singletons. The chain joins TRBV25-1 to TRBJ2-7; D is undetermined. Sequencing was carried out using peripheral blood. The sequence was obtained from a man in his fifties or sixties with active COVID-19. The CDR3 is CASRESSYEQYF. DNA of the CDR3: TGTGCCAGCAGAGAGAGCTCCTACGAGCAGTACTTC.